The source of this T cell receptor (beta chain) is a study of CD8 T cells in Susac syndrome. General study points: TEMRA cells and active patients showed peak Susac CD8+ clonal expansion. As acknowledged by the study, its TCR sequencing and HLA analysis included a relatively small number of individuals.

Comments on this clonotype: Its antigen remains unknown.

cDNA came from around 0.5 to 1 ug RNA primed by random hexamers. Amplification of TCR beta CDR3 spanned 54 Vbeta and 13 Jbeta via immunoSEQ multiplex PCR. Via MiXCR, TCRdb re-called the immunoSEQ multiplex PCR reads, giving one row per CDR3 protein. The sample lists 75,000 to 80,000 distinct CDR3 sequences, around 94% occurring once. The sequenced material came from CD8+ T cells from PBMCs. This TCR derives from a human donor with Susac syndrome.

CDR3 nucleotides: TGTGCCAGCAGCTTAGCAGAAAGGACAGCAAACACTGAAGCTTTCTTT. Translation gives CASSLAERTANTEAFF. The genes are TRBV11-2 and TRBJ1-1; D is perhaps TRBD1 (6 bases). This CDR3 contains 16 residues. With 1 base removed from V and 2 bases from J, the gap between germline ends came to 14 bases. Germline assignment: CDR1 SGHAT and CDR2 FQNNGV.